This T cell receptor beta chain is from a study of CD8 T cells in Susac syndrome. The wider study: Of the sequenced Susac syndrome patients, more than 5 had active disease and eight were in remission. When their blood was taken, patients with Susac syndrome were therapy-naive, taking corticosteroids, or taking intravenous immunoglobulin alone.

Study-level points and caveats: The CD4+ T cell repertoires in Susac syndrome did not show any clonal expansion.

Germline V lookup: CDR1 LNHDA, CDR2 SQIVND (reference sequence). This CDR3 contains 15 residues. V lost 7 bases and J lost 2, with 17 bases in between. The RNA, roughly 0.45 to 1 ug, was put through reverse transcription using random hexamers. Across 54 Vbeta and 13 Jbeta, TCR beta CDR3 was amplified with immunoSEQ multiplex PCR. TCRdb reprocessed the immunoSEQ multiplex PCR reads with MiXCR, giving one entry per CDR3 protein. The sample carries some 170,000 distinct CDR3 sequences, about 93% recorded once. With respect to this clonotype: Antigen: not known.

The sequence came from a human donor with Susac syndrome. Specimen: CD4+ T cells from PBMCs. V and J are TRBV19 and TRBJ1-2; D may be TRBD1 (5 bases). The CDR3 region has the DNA TGTGCCAGTACCTTGGAGGGACGGGGGAACTATGGCTACACCTTC. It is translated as CASTLEGRGNYGYTF.